The clone carrying this T cell receptor (beta chain) was counted many times. As yet, its antigen is unknown. Alpha and beta constant-region primers primed reverse transcription of about 500 ng RNA. Separate chain-specific third strand synthesis with multiplexing indices produced the alpha and beta libraries. Each cDNA molecule was barcoded, and a single primer pair amplified each chain. MiXCR was run by TCRdb on the 5' RACE reads, yielding one entry per CDR3 protein. Of approximately 15,000 distinct CDR3 sequences listed, around 7.7% were seen once; the top ten hold 8.3%. This sample is drawn from a study of HIV-infected patients and healthy controls. Study-level findings and limits: No HLA typing of donors was done in this study.

Whole blood was used without fractionation, so all unsorted peripheral T cells were included. The RNA source was a 2.5 ml peripheral blood draw. Germline V gives CDR1 MNHEY, CDR2 SMNVEV (reference sequence). The CDR3 totals 13 residues. Trimming left V 5 bases short and J 0 bases short, with 7 bases between. This chain links TRBV27 with TRBJ2-5, with unresolved D. The source material was blood. The sequence derives from an adult in good health. CDR3 sequence: CASSRKYQETQYF. The CDR3 coding sequence is TGTGCCAGCAGTAGAAAGTACCAAGAGACCCAGTACTTC.